Following are 6 T cell receptor beta chains from one sample sequenced in a study of control samples from healthy donors and cancer patients. Only in-frame clones appear in the TCRdb table, and some are missing; sequencing was by immunoSEQ multiplex PCR. The sample lists about 130,000 clones, just under 95% seen once, with 3.5% to 4% in the top ten. The sequencing sample was made of blood. These receptors came from a man aged 25 to 40 in good health.

The rearrangement links TRBV19 to TRBJ2-2; D unclear. This CDR3 spans 15 amino acids. Looked up from germline, CDR1 is LNHDA and CDR2 is SQIVND (reference sequence). V lost 3 bases and J 4 bases, leaving 12 bases between the germline ends. Written as DNA, the CDR3 is TGTGCCAGTAGTATTCTGGGTTCGGGCACCGGGGAGCTGTTTTTT. Protein product: CASSILGSGTGELFF.

The chain is built from TRBV7-9 and TRBJ1-6; D call uncertain. The V gene lost 2 bases and the J gene lost 6 bases, with 11 bases spanning the gap. Per the germline V gene, CDR1 is SEHNR and CDR2 is FQNEAQ (reference sequence). The CDR3 is 15 amino acids. The CDR3 DNA sequence: TGTGCCAGCAGCTTATCTAACAGCCCTAATTCACCCCTCCACTTT. Protein sequence: CASSLSNSPNSPLHF. The full variable domain, completed using reference TRBV7-9 and TRBJ1-6, is DTGVSQNPRHKITKRGQNVTFRCDPISEHNRLYWYRQTLGQGPEFLTYFQNEAQLEKSRLLSDRFSAERPKGSFSTLEIQRTEQGDSAMYLCASSLSNSPNSPLHFGNGTRLTVT.

The V and J genes are TRBV19 and TRBJ1-5, with unresolved D. The CDR3 contains 15 residues. Germline CDR1 LNHDA, CDR2 SQIVND (reference sequence). The germline V and J ends were trimmed by 6 bases and 4 bases, with 16 bases remaining between them. The CDR3 bases are TGTGCCAGTAGACTTTCCAGGCGGGAGAATCAGCCCCAGCATTTT. Protein: CASRLSRRENQPQHF.

This chain uses TRBV7-2 with TRBJ2-5, with TRBD2 as a possible D gene (6 bases). Germline assignment: CDR1 SGHTA and CDR2 FQGNSA. The V and J ends lost 5 bases and 4 bases respectively, with 17 bases between them. The CDR3 is made up of 15 amino acids. DNA for the CDR3: TGTGCCAGCAGCCAAATGGGGCGGGGTACAGAGACCCAGTACTTC. It codes for CASSQMGRGTETQYF.

This rearrangement joins TRBV7-8 to TRBJ2-5, with 7 bases matching TRBD1. The CDR3 has 15 amino acids. The V gene's germline CDR1 is SGHVS and CDR2 FQNEAQ. V was pared by 5 bases and J by 2 bases, with 8 bases of the junction left unmatched. The CDR3 region has the DNA TGTGCCAGCAGCAGCTGGGACAGCTTTCAAGAGACCCAGTACTTC. This translates into CASSSWDSFQETQYF.

The chain couples TRBV5-6 to TRBJ1-2; TRBD1 matches at 7 bases. The J segment lost 2 bases and the V segment lost 4 bases, leaving 2 bases of the junction unmatched. CDR1 and CDR2 (germline): SGHDT, YYEEEE. This CDR3 has 13 residues. For the CDR3, the DNA is TGTGCCAGCAGCGGGACAGACAACTATGGCTACACCTTC. Translation gives CASSGTDNYGYTF. The variable domain in full, completed from reference TRBV5-6 and TRBJ1-2, reads DAGVTQSPTHLIKTRGQQVTLRCSPKSGHDTVSWYQQALGQGPQFIFQYYEEEERQRGNFPDRFSGHQFPNYSSELNVNALLLGDSALYLCASSGTDNYGYTFGSGTRLTVV.